These 19 T cell receptor beta chains originate from one sample sequenced in a study of T cell responses to AZD1222 COVID-19 vaccine. TCRdb's table, derived via immunoSEQ multiplex PCR, lists solely in-frame clones and lacks some. The sample lists under 150,000 clones; under 90% were seen once. The specimen was peripheral blood, collected 28 days after the second AZD1222 dose. These receptors were obtained from an adult who received the AZD1222 COVID-19 vaccine.

The chain uses TRBV6-2 or TRBV6-3 and TRBJ2-1; 14 positions match TRBD2. The CDR3 loop spans 17 amino acids. V dropped 4 bases and J dropped 4; count of bases not matched to a gene: 6. Looked up from germline, CDR1 is MNHEY and CDR2 is SVGEGT. The CDR3 region is CASSSLGLAGVYNEQFF. The CDR3 DNA is TGTGCCAGCAGTTCCCTGGGACTAGCGGGAGTTTACAATGAGCAGTTCTTC.

The V call is TRBV5-1, the J call TRBJ1-6, with a tentative D call TRBD1 (5 bases). This CDR3 has 17 amino acids. The V gene's germline CDR1 is SGHRS and CDR2 YFSETQ. The V end was cut by 1 base, the J end by 6 bases, with 17 bases between. The CDR3 loop reads CASSLLPPGQANSPLHF. The CDR3 DNA reads as TGCGCCAGCAGCTTGCTCCCCCCAGGGCAGGCTAATTCACCCCTCCACTTT.

V is TRBV19 and J is TRBJ1-6, with 7 bases that match TRBD1. The V and J ends lost 7 bases and 7 bases, in that order; junction bases with no gene match: 10. From germline, CDR1 is LNHDA and CDR2 SQIVND (reference sequence). CDR3 length: 15 amino acids. The CDR3 nucleotides read TGTGCCAGTACCTCGGGGAGGGGGCAAAATTCACCCCTCCACTTT. Translation gives CASTSGRGQNSPLHF.

This sequence joins TRBV7-3 and TRBJ2-7; D possibly corresponds to TRBD2 (5 bases). The CDR3 loop spans 14 amino acids. In germline, CDR1 is SGHTA, CDR2 FQGTGA. Deletions cut 4 bases from V and 6 bases from J, with 16 bases between. In DNA form, the CDR3 reads TGTGCCAGCAGCTACGATCAGAGGGATGGCGAGCAGTACTTC. It codes for CASSYDQRDGEQYF.

This clone occurred once. The rearrangement links TRBV7-8 to TRBJ1-6, with D unclear. Germline V gene lookup returns CDR1 SGHVS and CDR2 FQNEAQ. The CDR3 spans 14 residues. V lost 2 bases to trimming and J lost 8 bases, with 10 bases between them. DNA of the CDR3: TGTGCCAGCAGCTTAATAATCCAGGATTCACCCCTCCACTTT. Translating it yields CASSLIIQDSPLHF.

The genes are TRBV6-5 and TRBJ1-1; 9 nucleotides match TRBD1. The V gene's germline CDR1 is MNHEY and CDR2 SVGAGI. J gave up 11 bases and V 6 bases, and 13 bases lay outside the gene matches. CDR3 length: 14 amino acids. CDR3 coding DNA: TGTGCCAGCAGCATCGTAGGAGGACAGGGGTTGGCTTTCTTT. Translation: CASSIVGGQGLAFF.

The V call is TRBV11-2, the J call TRBJ1-2; D remains ambiguous. The V end was cut by 4 bases, the J end by 5 bases, with 11 bases between. Germline lookup yields CDR1 SGHAT and CDR2 FQNNGV. This CDR3 has 13 amino acids. CDR3 DNA: TGTGCCAGCAGCTACGATGCACATTATGGCTACACCTTC. Translating gives CASSYDAHYGYTF.

Of note for this clone: Other DNA sequences in this sample translate to the same CDR3. The rearrangement joins TRBV30 to TRBJ1-3; D remains ambiguous. CDR1 and CDR2 (germline): GTSNPN, SVGIG (reference sequence). The CDR3 sequence is 15 residues long. V lost 2 bases and J 0 bases, leaving 11 bases between the germline ends. The CDR3 bases are TGTGCCTGGAGTCCCGGCGGTGCCTCTGGAAACACCATATATTTT. As protein: CAWSPGGASGNTIYF.

This clone has only a few counts. The chain carries TRBV27 and TRBJ2-7, with 10 bases aligning to TRBD1. This CDR3 region has 14 residues. Per germline, CDR1 MNHEY and CDR2 SMNVEV (reference sequence). V dropped 6 bases and J dropped 6; count of bases not matched to a gene: 8. The CDR3 DNA sequence: TGTGCCAGCAGGTTCCGGGACAGGGGATTCGAGCAGTACTTC. It codes for CASRFRDRGFEQYF.

This clone appeared a few times. V usage is TRBV9 and J usage is TRBJ2-3, with 9 bases matching TRBD2. The V gene end was trimmed by 4 bases and the J gene end by 3 bases; junction bases not matched to a gene: 6. Germline CDR1 SGDLS, CDR2 YYNGEE. The CDR3 spans 15 residues. The CDR3 here is CASSPTTSGTDTQYF. As DNA, the CDR3 is TGTGCCAGCAGCCCAACGACTAGCGGTACAGATACGCAGTATTTT.

The CDR3 DNA is TGTGCCAGCAGTTCGGGACCGGACAGGGATTTTTATGGCTACACCTTC. Encoded protein: CASSSGPDRDFYGYTF. V and J are TRBV5-5 and TRBJ1-2; 8 bases are shared with TRBD1. Germline V lookup: CDR1 SGHKS, CDR2 YYEKEE (reference sequence). V shed 5 bases, J shed 5 bases, and the junction held 14 bases outside the gene matches. This CDR3 is built from 16 residues.

The chain employs TRBV30 and TRBJ2-7; 7 bases align to TRBD2. The germline V gene has CDR1 GTSNPN and CDR2 SVGIG (reference sequence). The CDR3 has 14 residues. V was clipped by 0 bases and J by 1 base; unmatched bases: 3. The CDR3 DNA is TGTGCCTGGAGTGTAGGGACTACGTCCTACGAGCAGTACTTC. This sequence encodes CAWSVGTTSYEQYF.

This clone was detected a few times. This chain connects TRBV5-1 to TRBJ2-7; 7 bases map to TRBD1. Germline lookup yields CDR1 SGHRS and CDR2 YFSETQ. CDR3 length equals 16 residues. With 2 bases clipped from V and 6 bases from J, the junction kept 14 bases outside the gene matches. The CDR3 sequence is CASSFEGNRGTSEQYF. The CDR3 bases are TGCGCCAGCAGCTTCGAAGGCAACAGGGGAACTTCCGAGCAGTACTTC.

The rearrangement uses TRBV18 and TRBJ1-1; unclear D gene. V lost 2 bases to trimming and J lost 6 bases, with 10 bases between them. In germline, CDR1 is KGHSH, CDR2 LQKENI. CDR3 size: 13 residues. Here the CDR3 reads CASSPTLEAEAFF. DNA of the CDR3: TGTGCCAGCTCACCAACCTTGGAGGCTGAAGCTTTCTTT.

The rearrangement links TRBV5-1 to TRBJ1-1; no clear D gene. This CDR3 contains 15 residues. Germline V gene data show CDR1 as SGHRS and CDR2 as YFSETQ. V lost 4 bases to trimming and J lost 0 bases, with 13 bases between them. CDR3 region: CASSLMNNMNTEAFF. CDR3 nucleotides: TGCGCCAGCAGCCTGATGAATAATATGAACACTGAAGCTTTCTTT.

In this sample, this clone turned up a few times. The chain links TRBV28 to TRBJ2-2; D is ambiguous. In germline, CDR1 is MDHEN, CDR2 SYDVKM. V lost 4 bases, J lost 0 bases, and 0 bases lay in between. The CDR3 sequence is 12 residues long. The CDR3 DNA reads TGTGCCAGCAGTTCGAACACCGGGGAGCTGTTTTTT. This codes for CASSSNTGELFF.

The chain recombines TRBV11-2 with TRBJ2-3, with D perhaps TRBD2 (6 bases). The V gene lost 5 bases and the J gene lost 6 bases, with 15 bases spanning the gap. The CDR3 has 14 amino acids. Germline assignment: CDR1 SGHAT and CDR2 FQNNGV. The DNA for the CDR3 is TGTGCCAGCAGCCTGTGGACTACTCTTGATACGCAGTATTTT. It encodes CASSLWTTLDTQYF.

V and J are TRBV6-5 and TRBJ1-6; the D is unclear. The V gene's germline CDR1 is MNHEY and CDR2 SVGAGI. This CDR3 has 15 amino acids. Trimming left V 7 bases short and J 0 bases short, with 10 bases between. The CDR3 bases are TGTGCCAGCACCGGAAGTTCCTCCTATAATTCACCCCTCCACTTT. Residues: CASTGSSSYNSPLHF.

This clone appeared once. This rearrangement joins TRBV4-3 to TRBJ2-7; perhaps D is TRBD1 or TRBD2 (6 bases each). The germline V gene has CDR1 LGHNA and CDR2 YSLEER. The V end lost 0 bases, the J end lost 3 bases, and 12 bases lay between the germline ends. The CDR3 contains 15 residues. CDR3 nucleotide sequence: TGCGCCAGCAGCCAAGAGTGGGGGGCGGGCTACGAGCAGTACTTC. Translating it yields CASSQEWGAGYEQYF.